This paragraph reports one TCR beta chain. The CDR3 is 15 residues long. Per the germline V gene, CDR1 is LNHNV and CDR2 is YYDKDF (reference sequence). This sample is part of a study of T cells expressing NK-cell markers. Scientists made TCR beta cDNA using 5'RACE template switching with UMIs. Following a re-call of the 5' RACE reads, TCRdb has one entry per CDR3 protein and lacks DNA. The sample table includes about 400,000 distinct CDR3 sequences. The source material was blood T cells: a sorted CD56 or NKG2C T cell subset, CD4+ or CD8+ T cells, or bulk PBMC T cells (not recorded which). V gene TRBV15 combines with J gene TRBJ2-3; the D call of TRBD1 rests on TCRdb alone, since no DNA is present to check it. The sequence was collected from a woman between 45 and 60 years old in good health. Here the CDR3 reads CATSRAGQGVDTQYF.